Sequencing of this T cell receptor beta chain was carried out in a study of beta chain features in type 1 diabetes. Comment on this clone: The antigen remains undetermined.

V shed 0 bases, J shed 9 bases, and the junction held 6 bases outside the gene matches. Germline V lookup: CDR1 SGHDN, CDR2 FVKESK. This CDR3 has 14 amino acids. Study-wide findings and caveats: Moderate yet significant TCRB CDR3 shortening was seen in Type 1 diabetes patients in all four CD4+ subsets.

cDNA synthesis used the whole RNA isolate, giving expressed TCRB sequences. The protocol was immunoSEQ multiplex PCR, while the TCRdb copy is restricted to in-frame clones and leaves out a portion. The sample shows under 200,000 clones, approximately 9% of them seen only once. CD45RO/CCR7/CD25/CD127/CD95/CD27 separated CD4+ naive, central memory, regulatory and stem cell-like memory cells by sorting. Sample: central memory CD4+ T cells from blood. The TCR sequence derives from a woman aged 18 to 35 with type 1 diabetes. This chain connects TRBV14 to TRBJ1-1; TRBD1 agrees at 8 bases. The CDR3, as DNA: TGTGCCAGCAGCCAAGACCGGGGCAGGGGGCAAGCTTTCTTT. Protein: CASSQDRGRGQAFF.